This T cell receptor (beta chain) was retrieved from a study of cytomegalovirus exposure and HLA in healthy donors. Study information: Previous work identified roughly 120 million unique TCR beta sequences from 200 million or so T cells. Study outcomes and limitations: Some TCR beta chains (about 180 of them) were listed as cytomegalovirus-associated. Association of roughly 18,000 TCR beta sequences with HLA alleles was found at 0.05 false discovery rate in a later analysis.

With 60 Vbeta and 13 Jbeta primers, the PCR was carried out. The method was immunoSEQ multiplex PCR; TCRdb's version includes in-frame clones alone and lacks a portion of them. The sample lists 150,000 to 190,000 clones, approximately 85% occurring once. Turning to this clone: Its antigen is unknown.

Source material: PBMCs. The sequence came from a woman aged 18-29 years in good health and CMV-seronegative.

CDR3 coding DNA: TGTGCCAGCAGCTTAGTAGGGGCCGGGGCCAACGTCCTGACTTTC. It specifies CASSLVGAGANVLTF. The rearrangement uses TRBV7-6 and TRBJ2-6; D is perhaps TRBD1 (5 bases). CDR1 is SGHVS and CDR2 is FNYEAQ in the germline V gene. Trimming left V 1 base short and J 4 bases short, with 8 bases between. The CDR3 runs to 15 residues.